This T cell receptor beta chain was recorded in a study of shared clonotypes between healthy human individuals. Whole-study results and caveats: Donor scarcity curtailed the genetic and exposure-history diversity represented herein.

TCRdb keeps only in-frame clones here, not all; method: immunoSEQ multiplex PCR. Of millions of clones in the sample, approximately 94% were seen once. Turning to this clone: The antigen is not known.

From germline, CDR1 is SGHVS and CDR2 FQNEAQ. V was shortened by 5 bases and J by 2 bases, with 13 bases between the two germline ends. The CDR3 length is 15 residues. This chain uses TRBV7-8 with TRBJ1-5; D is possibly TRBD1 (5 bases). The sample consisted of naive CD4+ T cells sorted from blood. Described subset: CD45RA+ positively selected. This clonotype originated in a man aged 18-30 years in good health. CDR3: CASSAGVGRNQPQHF. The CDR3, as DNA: TGTGCCAGCAGCGCCGGGGTGGGACGCAATCAGCCCCAGCATTTT.